Listed here are 8 T cell receptor beta chains from one sample, sequenced in a study of blood T cell repertoires in COVID-19. Clones were read by immunoSEQ multiplex PCR, and TCRdb kept only the in-frame ones, dropping some. The data hold roughly 280,000 clones, with approximately 86% observed a single time. Sequencing used peripheral blood. All receptors come from a man younger than 40 with active or convalescent COVID-19.

This rearrangement joins TRBV29-1 to TRBJ1-1, with 8 bases lining up with TRBD1. Trimming at V came to 6 bases and at J to 2 bases, leaving 5 bases not matched to a gene. The germline gives CDR1 SQVTM, CDR2 ANQGSEA. The CDR3 spans 13 residues. CDR3 residues: CSVDREVNTEAFF. The CDR3 DNA is TGCAGCGTGGACAGGGAGGTAAACACTGAAGCTTTCTTT.

This clone is a singleton in its sample. The chain links TRBV3-1 (or the pseudogene TRBV3-2) to TRBJ1-2, with D maybe TRBD1 (6 bases). The length of the CDR3 is 16 residues. V was shortened by 0 bases and J by 8 bases, with 19 bases between the two germline ends. Germline assignment: CDR1 LGHDT and CDR2 YNNKEL (reference sequence). The CDR3 DNA is TGTGCCAGCAGCCAAGAAGGGGGACACACGGTGGGCGGCTACACCTTC. Amino acids: CASSQEGGHTVGGYTF.

The genes are TRBV5-6 and TRBJ1-2; D not resolved. The length of the CDR3 is 19 residues. V lost 7 bases and J 4 bases, leaving 32 bases between the germline ends. CDR1 is SGHDT, CDR2 YYEEEE, per germline. The CDR3 DNA follows: TGTGCCAGCTTGTCATACCCTCTGCCCACCCGGGAGCCGATCTATGGCTACACCTTC. Its protein is CASLSYPLPTREPIYGYTF. The variable domain in full, with the rest retrieved from reference TRBV5-6 and TRBJ1-2, is DAGVTQSPTHLIKTRGQQVTLRCSPKSGHDTVSWYQQALGQGPQFIFQYYEEEERQRGNFPDRFSGHQFPNYSSELNVNALLLGDSALYLCASLSYPLPTREPIYGYTFGSGTRLTVV.

The gene calls are TRBV6-2 or TRBV6-3 and TRBJ2-2; the D is unclear. This CDR3 spans 13 amino acids. Germline V lookup: CDR1 MNHEY, CDR2 SVGEGT. V lost 2 bases, J lost 8 bases, and 9 bases lay in between. The CDR3 DNA sequence: TGTGCCAGCAGTTACCCCTCGAGAGGGGAGCTGTTTTTT. It is translated as CASSYPSRGELFF.

The chain has TRBV7-6 and TRBJ1-2; 9 bases align to TRBD1. V gave up 5 bases and J gave up 5 bases; unmatched junction bases: 9. CDR3 length: 15 amino acids. Germline values: CDR1 SGHVS, CDR2 FNYEAQ. Here the CDR3 DNA reads TGTGCCAGCAGCCCCACAGGGGGCACTGGGTATGGCTACACCTTC. Its translation: CASSPTGGTGYGYTF.

The J gene is TRBJ1-4, the V gene TRBV2; possible D gene TRBD1, 5 bases. The CDR3 consists of 13 residues. Germline CDR1 reads SNHLY; CDR2 reads FYNNEI. Trimming left V 6 bases short and J 6 bases short, with 11 bases between. The CDR3 loop is CASRRGEDEKLFF. The CDR3 DNA reads TGTGCCAGCAGGCGGGGGGAGGATGAAAAACTGTTTTTT.

The chain uses TRBV5-6 and TRBJ1-2; 11 bases agree with TRBD1. CDR1 SGHDT and CDR2 YYEEEE come from the germline V gene. The CDR3 contains 15 residues. V shed 3 bases, J shed 8 bases, and the junction held 9 bases outside the gene matches. The CDR3 sequence: CASSYRPGQGEGYTF. CDR3 DNA: TGTGCCAGCAGCTACCGACCGGGACAGGGGGAGGGCTACACCTTC.

V gene TRBV3-1 (or the pseudogene TRBV3-2) combines with J gene TRBJ1-5; 7 bases are a match to TRBD1. CDR3 length: 14 residues. Looked up from germline, CDR1 is LGHDT and CDR2 is YNNKEL (reference sequence). J gave up 8 bases and V 0 bases, and 4 bases lay outside the gene matches. CDR3 sequence reads: CASSQDRGAKPQHF. CDR3 DNA: TGTGCCAGCAGCCAAGACAGGGGGGCTAAGCCCCAGCATTTT.